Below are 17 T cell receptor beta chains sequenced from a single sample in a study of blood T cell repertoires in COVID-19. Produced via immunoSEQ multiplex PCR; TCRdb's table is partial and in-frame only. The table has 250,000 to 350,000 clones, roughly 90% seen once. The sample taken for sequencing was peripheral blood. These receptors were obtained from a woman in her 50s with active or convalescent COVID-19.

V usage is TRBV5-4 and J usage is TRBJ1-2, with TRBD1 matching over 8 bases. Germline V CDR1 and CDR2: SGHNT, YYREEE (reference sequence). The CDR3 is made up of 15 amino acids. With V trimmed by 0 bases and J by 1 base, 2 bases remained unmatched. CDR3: CASSLVDRGNYGYTF. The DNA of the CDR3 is TGTGCCAGCAGCTTGGTCGACAGGGGTAACTATGGCTACACCTTC. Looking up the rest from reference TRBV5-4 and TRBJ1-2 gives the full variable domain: ETGVTQSPTHLIKTRGQQVTLRCSSQSGHNTVSWYQQALGQGPQFIFQYYREEENGRGNFPPRFSGLQFPNYSSELNVNALELDDSALYLCASSLVDRGNYGYTFGSGTRLTVV.

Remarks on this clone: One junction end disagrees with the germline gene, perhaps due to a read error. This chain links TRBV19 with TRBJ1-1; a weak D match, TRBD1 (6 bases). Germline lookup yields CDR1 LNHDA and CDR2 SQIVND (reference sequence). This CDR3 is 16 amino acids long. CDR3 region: CASSIGQGMMKTEAFF. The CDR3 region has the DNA TGTGCCAGTAGTATCGGGCAGGGGATGATGAAAACTGAAGCTTTCTTT.

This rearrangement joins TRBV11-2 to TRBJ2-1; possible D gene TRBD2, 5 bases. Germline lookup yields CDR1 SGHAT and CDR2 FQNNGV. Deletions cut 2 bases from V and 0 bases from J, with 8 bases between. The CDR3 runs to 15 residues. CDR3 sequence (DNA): TGTGCCAGCAGCTTAAGTGGGAGCTCCTACAATGAGCAGTTCTTC. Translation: CASSLSGSSYNEQFF.

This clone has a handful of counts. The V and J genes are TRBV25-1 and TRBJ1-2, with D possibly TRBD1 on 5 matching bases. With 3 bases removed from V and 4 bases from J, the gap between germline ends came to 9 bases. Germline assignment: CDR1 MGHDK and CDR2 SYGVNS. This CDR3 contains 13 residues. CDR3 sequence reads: CASSDGAAYGYTF. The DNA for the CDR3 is TGTGCCAGCAGTGATGGGGCGGCCTATGGCTACACCTTC.

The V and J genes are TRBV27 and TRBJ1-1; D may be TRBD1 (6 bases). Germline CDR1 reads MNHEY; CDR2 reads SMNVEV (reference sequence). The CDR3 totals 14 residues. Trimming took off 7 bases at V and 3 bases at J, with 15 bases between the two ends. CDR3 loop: CASNQGGFDTEAFF. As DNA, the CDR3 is TGTGCCAGCAATCAAGGGGGATTTGACACTGAAGCTTTCTTT.

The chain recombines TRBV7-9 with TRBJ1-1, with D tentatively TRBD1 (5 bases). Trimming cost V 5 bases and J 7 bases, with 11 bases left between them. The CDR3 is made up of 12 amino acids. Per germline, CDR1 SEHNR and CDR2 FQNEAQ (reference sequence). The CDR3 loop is CASSNQGLEAFF. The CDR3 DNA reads TGTGCCAGCAGCAATCAGGGTCTTGAAGCTTTCTTT. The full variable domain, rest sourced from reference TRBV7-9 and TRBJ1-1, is DTGVSQNPRHKITKRGQNVTFRCDPISEHNRLYWYRQTLGQGPEFLTYFQNEAQLEKSRLLSDRFSAERPKGSFSTLEIQRTEQGDSAMYLCASSNQGLEAFFGQGTRLTVV.

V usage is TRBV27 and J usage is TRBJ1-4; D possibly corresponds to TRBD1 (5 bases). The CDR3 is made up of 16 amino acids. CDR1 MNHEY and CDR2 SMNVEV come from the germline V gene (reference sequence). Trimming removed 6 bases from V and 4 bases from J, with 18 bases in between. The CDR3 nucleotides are TGTGCCAGCAGCTATAGTGCAGGGAATCATAATGAAAAACTGTTTTTT. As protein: CASSYSAGNHNEKLFF. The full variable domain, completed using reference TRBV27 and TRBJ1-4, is EAQVTQNPRYLITVTGKKLTVTCSQNMNHEYMSWYRQDPGLGLRQIYYSMNVEVTDKGDVPEGYKVSRKEKRNFPLILESPSPNQTSLYFCASSYSAGNHNEKLFFGSGTQLSVL.

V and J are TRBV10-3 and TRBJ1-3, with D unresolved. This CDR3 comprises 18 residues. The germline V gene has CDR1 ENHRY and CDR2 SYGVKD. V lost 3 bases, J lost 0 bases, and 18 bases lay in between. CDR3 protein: CAISEVPRSGLSGNTIYF. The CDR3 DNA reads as TGTGCCATCAGTGAAGTGCCTCGTAGTGGGCTCTCTGGAAACACCATATATTTT.

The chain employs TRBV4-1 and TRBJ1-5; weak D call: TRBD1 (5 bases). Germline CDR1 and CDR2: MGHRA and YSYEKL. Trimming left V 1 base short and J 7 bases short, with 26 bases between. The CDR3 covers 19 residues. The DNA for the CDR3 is TGCGCCAGCAGCCAAGGGTCCACTACAGGAGGGACCTTGAGGCAGCCCCAGCATTTT. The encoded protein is CASSQGSTTGGTLRQPQHF.

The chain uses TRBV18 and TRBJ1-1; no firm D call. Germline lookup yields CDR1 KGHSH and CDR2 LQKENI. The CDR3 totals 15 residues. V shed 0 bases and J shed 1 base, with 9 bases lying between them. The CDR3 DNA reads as TGTGCCAGCTCACCACCTTCAGGCCCGAACACTGAAGCTTTCTTT. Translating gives CASSPPSGPNTEAFF.

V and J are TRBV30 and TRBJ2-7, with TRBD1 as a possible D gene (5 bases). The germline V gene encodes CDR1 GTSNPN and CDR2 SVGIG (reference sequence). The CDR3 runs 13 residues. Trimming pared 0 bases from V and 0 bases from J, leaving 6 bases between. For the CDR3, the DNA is TGTGCCTGGAGTGTCGGACACTCCTACGAGCAGTACTTC. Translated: CAWSVGHSYEQYF.

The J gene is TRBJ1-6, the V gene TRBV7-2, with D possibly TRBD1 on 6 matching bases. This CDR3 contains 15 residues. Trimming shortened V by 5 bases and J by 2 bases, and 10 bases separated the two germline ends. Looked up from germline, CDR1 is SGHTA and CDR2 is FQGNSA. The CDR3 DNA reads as TGTGCCAGCAGCCCAGGGGTCGCCTATAATTCACCCCTCCACTTT. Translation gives CASSPGVAYNSPLHF.

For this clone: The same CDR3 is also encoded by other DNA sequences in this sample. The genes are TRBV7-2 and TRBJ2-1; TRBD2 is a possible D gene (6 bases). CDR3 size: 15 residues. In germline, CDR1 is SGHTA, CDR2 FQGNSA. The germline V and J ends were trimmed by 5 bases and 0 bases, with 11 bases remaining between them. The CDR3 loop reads CASSLSGSSYNEQFF. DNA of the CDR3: TGTGCCAGCAGCCTTAGCGGTAGCTCCTACAATGAGCAGTTCTTC.

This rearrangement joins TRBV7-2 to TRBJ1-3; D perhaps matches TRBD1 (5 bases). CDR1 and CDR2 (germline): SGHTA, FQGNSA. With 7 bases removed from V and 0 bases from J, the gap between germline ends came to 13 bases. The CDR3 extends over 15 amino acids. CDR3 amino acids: CASTRTGFSGNTIYF. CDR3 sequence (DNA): TGTGCCAGCACCCGTACAGGCTTCTCTGGAAACACCATATATTTT.

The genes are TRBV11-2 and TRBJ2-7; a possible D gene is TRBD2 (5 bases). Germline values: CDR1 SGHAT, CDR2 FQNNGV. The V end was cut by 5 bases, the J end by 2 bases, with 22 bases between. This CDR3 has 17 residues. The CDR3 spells CASSQFRAPSGTYEQYF. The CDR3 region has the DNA TGTGCCAGCAGCCAATTCAGAGCCCCTTCGGGAACCTACGAGCAGTACTTC.

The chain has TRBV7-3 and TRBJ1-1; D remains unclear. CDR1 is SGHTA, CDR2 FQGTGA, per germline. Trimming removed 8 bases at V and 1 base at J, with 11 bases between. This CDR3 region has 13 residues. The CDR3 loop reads CASGFAGNTEAFF. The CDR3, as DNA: TGTGCCAGCGGTTTCGCGGGGAACACTGAAGCTTTCTTT.

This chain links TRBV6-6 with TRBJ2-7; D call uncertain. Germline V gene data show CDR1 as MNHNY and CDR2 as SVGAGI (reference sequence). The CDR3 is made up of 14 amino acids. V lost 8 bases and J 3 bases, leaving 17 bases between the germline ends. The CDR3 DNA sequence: TGTGCCAGCCGGCCTGACACCATCTTCTACGAGCAGTACTTC. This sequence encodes CASRPDTIFYEQYF.